The next 26 T cell receptor beta chains were all read from a single sample in a study of post-analysis software for immune sequencing data. Study conclusions and caveats: Comparison of patients with controls showed five TRBV segments more frequent in patients, TRBV5-6, TRBV5-1 and TRBV20-1 among them.

The antigens for these receptors are not known. Sequencing libraries made from TCR beta cDNA carried unique molecular identifiers. TCRdb recomputed calls from the PCR reads with MiXCR, one row per CDR3 protein. Here the sample spans roughly 800,000 distinct CDR3 sequences, just under 30% being singletons. The material sequenced was blood. The receptors originated from a girl aged 5 to 17 with multiple sclerosis.

This clonotype was seen a handful of times. The V gene is TRBV5-5, the J gene TRBJ2-1; D call uncertain. The CDR3 spans 12 residues. Per germline, CDR1 SGHKS and CDR2 YYEKEE (reference sequence). The V and J ends lost 2 bases and 9 bases respectively, with 9 bases between them. CDR3 sequence (DNA): TGTGCCAGCAGCTTCTGGGTGGGTGAGCAGTTCTTC. Residues: CASSFWVGEQFF.

CDR3 protein: CASSLLRREGTDTQYF. The CDR3, as DNA: TGTGCCAGCAGCCTTCTCAGGCGGGAGGGTACAGATACGCAGTATTTT. The V call is TRBV28, the J call TRBJ2-3, with 9 bases aligning to TRBD2. This CDR3 has 16 amino acids. Trimming removed 6 bases from V and 3 bases from J; junction bases left unmatched: 10. Germline CDR1 reads MDHEN; CDR2 reads SYDVKM. Full variable domain (outside the CDR3, taken from reference TRBV28 and TRBJ2-3): DVKVTQSSRYLVKRTGEKVFLECVQDMDHENMFWYRQDPGLGLRLIYFSYDVKMKEKGDIPEGYSVSREKKERFSLILESASTNQTSMYLCASSLLRREGTDTQYFGPGTRLTVL.

The gene calls are TRBV7-2 and TRBJ1-5; D may be TRBD1 (6 bases). Per germline, CDR1 SGHTA and CDR2 FQGNSA. The length of the CDR3 is 14 residues. Trimming left V 3 bases short and J 3 bases short, with 9 bases between. DNA of the CDR3: TGTGCCAGCAGCTTGGGACACCCCAATCAGCCCCAGCATTTT. It translates to CASSLGHPNQPQHF.

Concerning this clonotype itself: This sequence may be a read error, since a much larger clone differs from it by one base. No conserved phenylalanine or tryptophan is present at the end of the CDR3, so a read error is the likely explanation. The chain carries TRBV10-3 and TRBJ2-7; D possibly corresponds to TRBD1 (5 bases). The CDR3 runs to 15 residues. Deletions cut 3 bases from V and 0 bases from J, with 12 bases between. Looked up from germline, CDR1 is ENHRY and CDR2 is SYGVKD. The CDR3 reads CAISDFADNSYEQYC. CDR3 coding DNA: TGTGCCATCAGTGACTTCGCGGACAACTCCTACGAGCAGTACTGC.

This sequence joins TRBV20-1 and TRBJ1-2; D uncertain. Germline values: CDR1 DFQATT, CDR2 SNEGSKA (reference sequence). The V end was cut by 5 bases, the J end by 1 base, with 14 bases between. The CDR3 sequence is 14 residues long. This CDR3 reads CSARLDRGNYGYTF. The CDR3 bases are TGCAGTGCTCGATTGGACCGCGGTAACTATGGCTACACCTTC.

The CDR3 sequence: CASRPSQVSGYTF. In DNA, the CDR3 is TGTGCCAGCAGGCCTAGTCAGGTCTCTGGCTACACCTTC. The chain employs TRBV28 and TRBJ1-2; the D is unclear. The CDR3 loop spans 13 amino acids. Germline V gives CDR1 MDHEN, CDR2 SYDVKM. The ends were cut back, 6 bases at V and 7 bases at J, with 15 bases in the middle.

This clonotype has at least ten counts. The genes are TRBV10-3 and TRBJ2-7; 7 bases match TRBD1. V was clipped by 3 bases and J by 5 bases; unmatched bases: 10. Germline lookup yields CDR1 ENHRY and CDR2 SYGVKD. The CDR3 is 15 residues long. CDR3 DNA sequence: TGTGCCATCAGTGATTCGACAGGGTTGCGCGACGAGCAGTACTTC. This gives the protein CAISDSTGLRDEQYF.

CDR3 DNA: TGTGCCAGCAGCATATACAGGGGGAATCAGCCCCAGCATTTT. Amino acid sequence: CASSIYRGNQPQHF. This chain uses TRBV7-2 with TRBJ1-5, with 8 bases lining up with TRBD1. The CDR3 is 14 residues long. V lost 5 bases to trimming and J lost 4 bases; unmatched junction nucleotides: 4. Germline V gene sequence: CDR1 SGHTA, CDR2 FQGNSA.

V gene TRBV4-3 combines with J gene TRBJ2-1, with D possibly matching TRBD2 (6 bases). Trimming took 0 bases from V and 10 from J, leaving 13 bases between them. The CDR3 is 14 amino acids. Germline V gives CDR1 LGHNA, CDR2 YSLEER. CDR3 sequence reads: CASSQDPGLYEQFF. Written as DNA, the CDR3 is TGCGCCAGCAGCCAAGATCCGGGACTCTACGAGCAGTTCTTC.

The chain recombines TRBV29-1 with TRBJ2-3, with D possibly called TRBD1 or TRBD2 (5 bases each). The V and J ends lost 3 bases and 9 bases respectively, with 10 bases between them. The CDR3 sequence is 11 residues long. The germline V gene has CDR1 SQVTM and CDR2 ANQGSEA. CDR3 region: CSVEKGRTQYF. The CDR3 DNA reads as TGCAGCGTTGAGAAGGGGAGAACGCAGTATTTT.

There are many counts of this clonotype. This may be a read error, as it is one base from a much larger clone. This chain connects TRBV29-1 to TRBJ2-6; a possible D gene is TRBD1 (5 bases). CDR3 size: 13 residues. The germline V gene encodes CDR1 SQVTM and CDR2 ANQGSEA. This CDR3 reads CSVRVSGANVRTF. The DNA for the CDR3 is TGCAGCGTTCGAGTCTCTGGGGCCAACGTCCGGACTTTC.

The chain has TRBV4-1 and TRBJ2-3; D perhaps matches TRBD1 (6 bases). CDR3 length: 15 amino acids. V lost 2 bases to trimming and J lost 0 bases, with 9 bases between them. Germline V CDR1 and CDR2: MGHRA, YSYEKL. The CDR3 protein is CASSQWTASTDTQYF. In DNA, the CDR3 is TGCGCCAGCAGCCAATGGACAGCTAGCACAGATACGCAGTATTTT.

This chain connects TRBV20-1 to TRBJ2-7, with D perhaps matching TRBD1 or TRBD2 (5 bases each). In germline, CDR1 is DFQATT, CDR2 SNEGSKA (reference sequence). V gave up 5 bases and J gave up 6 bases, with 20 bases separating them. The CDR3 runs 14 residues. The CDR3 loop reads CSALGGRRYGEQYF. In DNA form, the CDR3 reads TGCAGTGCTCTTGGGGGACGCCGGTATGGCGAGCAGTACTTC.

This clonotype was seen a handful of times. The CDR3 region has the DNA TGTGCCAGCAGTTACGGAGTGGGAAGCTATGGCTACACCTTC. Its protein is CASSYGVGSYGYTF. This rearrangement joins TRBV6-6 to TRBJ1-2; no clear D gene. The V and J ends lost 2 bases and 4 bases respectively, with 11 bases between them. The CDR3 length is 14 residues. Germline lookup yields CDR1 MNHNY and CDR2 SVGAGI (reference sequence).

This clonotype was seen a handful of times. V usage is TRBV7-2 and J usage is TRBJ1-1, with D maybe TRBD1 (5 bases). The CDR3 extends over 13 amino acids. The V end was cut by 7 bases, the J end by 5 bases, with 14 bases between. The V gene's germline CDR1 is SGHTA and CDR2 FQGNSA. The CDR3 bases are TGTGCCAGCACCTCAGCGGGGGGGACTGAAGCTTTCTTT. Amino acids: CASTSAGGTEAFF.

The chain carries TRBV5-1 and TRBJ1-1; TRBD1 aligns across 8 bases. V was clipped by 3 bases and J by 0 bases; unmatched bases: 4. The CDR3 covers 15 residues. Per germline, CDR1 SGHRS and CDR2 YFSETQ. CDR3: CASSWRTGMNTEAFF. Written as DNA, the CDR3 is TGCGCCAGCAGCTGGAGGACAGGGATGAACACTGAAGCTTTCTTT.

This clonotype was observed a few times. This chain links TRBV21-1 with TRBJ2-3; the D call of TRBD1 is as the table states it, not checked on the DNA. TRBV21-1 has pseudogene status. This CDR3 spans 16 amino acids. The DNA of the CDR3 is TGTGCCAGCAGTAGGGGACATTGGCGAAGCACAGATACGCAGTATTTT. Amino acids: CASSRGHWRSTDTQYF.

V gene TRBV5-1 combines with J gene TRBJ2-2; unclear D gene. Germline V gene lookup returns CDR1 SGHRS and CDR2 YFSETQ. This CDR3 is 14 amino acids long. Trimming pared 0 bases from V and 5 bases from J, leaving 8 bases between. The CDR3 here is CASSLAVGTGELFF. The DNA of the CDR3 is TGCGCCAGCAGCTTGGCCGTGGGGACCGGGGAGCTGTTTTTT. Using reference TRBV5-1 and TRBJ2-2 for the parts outside the CDR3, the full variable domain is KAGVTQTPRYLIKTRGQQVTLSCSPISGHRSVSWYQQTPGQGLQFLFEYFSETQRNKGNFPGRFSGRQFSNSRSEMNVSTLELGDSALYLCASSLAVGTGELFFGEGSRLTVL.

This clonotype was detected a few times. The chain recombines TRBV9 with TRBJ2-1, with 9 positions matching TRBD2. The V gene's germline CDR1 is SGDLS and CDR2 YYNGEE. Trimming at V came to 3 bases and at J to 8 bases, leaving 6 bases not matched to a gene. This CDR3 comprises 14 residues. CDR3 sequence (DNA): TGTGCCAGCAGCGAGGCGGGAGGGCGGTATGAGCAGTTCTTC. It specifies CASSEAGGRYEQFF.

This clonotype has ten or more counts. This rearrangement joins TRBV6-6 to TRBJ1-5; D not resolved. CDR3 length equals 16 residues. Looked up from germline, CDR1 is MNHNY and CDR2 is SVGAGI (reference sequence). Trimming cost V 0 bases and J 7 bases, with 16 bases left between them. This chain's CDR3 is CASSYSPPEGKQPQHF. The CDR3, as DNA: TGTGCCAGCAGTTACTCGCCTCCCGAGGGAAAGCAGCCCCAGCATTTT.

CDR3 sequence: CAISDSGSSYEQYF. The CDR3 DNA is TGTGCCATCAGTGATAGCGGGAGCTCCTACGAGCAGTACTTC. The rearrangement joins TRBV10-3 to TRBJ2-7; TRBD2 matches at 9 bases. The CDR3 runs to 14 residues. V lost 3 bases to trimming and J lost 0 bases; unmatched junction nucleotides: 0. CDR1 and CDR2 from the germline V gene are ENHRY and SYGVKD.

The V gene is TRBV28, the J gene TRBJ1-2; D ambiguous. V shed 10 bases and J shed 4 bases, with 16 bases lying between them. The CDR3 has 13 residues. The V gene's germline CDR1 is MDHEN and CDR2 SYDVKM. The CDR3 loop reads CATPAGIGYGYTF. The CDR3 nucleotides read TGTGCCACCCCGGCGGGCATCGGCTATGGCTACACCTTC.

The V call is TRBV7-9, the J call TRBJ2-3; TRBD2 agrees at 7 bases. Germline values: CDR1 SEHNR, CDR2 FQNEAQ (reference sequence). The CDR3 consists of 17 residues. V lost 8 bases and J lost 2; bases outside the gene matches: 16. The CDR3 spells CASGPSGLDLLTDTQYF. CDR3 in DNA: TGTGCCAGCGGGCCTAGCGGCCTTGATCTCCTCACAGATACGCAGTATTTT.

The chain carries TRBV4-2 and TRBJ1-2; the D is unclear. V gave up 0 bases and J gave up 1 base, with 15 bases separating them. Germline-derived CDR1 and CDR2 are LGHNA and YNFKEQ. CDR3 length equals 17 residues. The CDR3 reads CASSQDPSGVYNYGYTF. DNA for the CDR3: TGTGCCAGCAGCCAAGATCCGAGTGGGGTCTATAACTATGGCTACACCTTC.

This clonotype was found many times. The rearrangement links TRBV6-2 or TRBV6-3 to TRBJ2-1; 7 bases match TRBD1. Germline V gene sequence: CDR1 MNHEY, CDR2 SVGEGT. Losses at the gene ends were 6 bases for V and 12 bases for J; bases not matched to a gene: 8. This CDR3 contains 12 residues. The CDR3 reads CASSIQGVVQFF. The CDR3, as DNA: TGTGCCAGCAGCATCCAGGGGGTAGTGCAGTTCTTC.

This clonotype was seen a handful of times. The chain employs TRBV5-1 and TRBJ2-7; D remains unclear. The CDR3 sequence is 16 residues long. CDR1 and CDR2 (germline): SGHRS, YFSETQ. V lost 6 bases to trimming and J lost 0 bases, with 19 bases between them. Here the CDR3 reads CASIGWAGRPSYEQYF. The CDR3 DNA reads TGCGCCAGCATCGGTTGGGCCGGCCGTCCCTCCTACGAGCAGTACTTC.